The 13 T cell receptor beta chains listed next were all sequenced from one sample in a study of blood T cell repertoires in COVID-19. Sequencing used immunoSEQ multiplex PCR; TCRdb keeps in-frame clones, though not all of them. The sample includes under 250,000 clones, about four fifths of them seen just once. Sequencing was performed on PBMCs or T cells enriched from blood (not recorded which). The receptor set was obtained from a middle-aged woman who had been exposed to COVID-19.

The chain uses TRBV29-1 and TRBJ1-2; TRBD1 is a possible D gene (6 bases). CDR3 length: 15 residues. Germline V lookup: CDR1 SQVTM, CDR2 ANQGSEA. Trimming removed 1 base at V and 4 bases at J, with 16 bases between. The CDR3 loop is CSVEGGQGVGYGYTF. The CDR3 DNA sequence: TGCAGCGTTGAAGGGGGGCAGGGCGTTGGCTATGGCTACACCTTC.

This chain links TRBV4-2 with TRBJ1-2; D possibly corresponds to TRBD1 (6 bases). CDR1 and CDR2 (germline): LGHNA, YNFKEQ. The CDR3 is 17 residues long. Trimming took off 0 bases at V and 7 bases at J, with 21 bases between the two ends. CDR3 coding DNA: TGTGCCAGCAGCCAAGACAACACCCAGGGGAGGGGCGGTGGCTACACCTTC. Protein sequence: CASSQDNTQGRGGGYTF.

The chain is built from TRBV7-9 and TRBJ1-6; TRBD1 matches at 7 bases. This CDR3 is 12 amino acids long. CDR1 is SEHNR, CDR2 FQNEAQ, per germline (reference sequence). Trimming removed 5 bases from V and 13 bases from J; junction bases left unmatched: 5. CDR3 region: CASSLTGDPLHF. CDR3 bases: TGTGCCAGCAGCCTTACAGGGGACCCCCTCCACTTT.

There are a few counts of this clone. This chain links TRBV7-3 with TRBJ1-2; 12 bases match TRBD1. V dropped 5 bases and J dropped 6; count of bases not matched to a gene: 4. The germline V gene encodes CDR1 SGHTA and CDR2 FQGTGA. This CDR3 spans 14 amino acids. The DNA of the CDR3 is TGTGCCAGCAGCACGGGACAGGGGGCGGATGGCTACACCTTC. Translating it yields CASSTGQGADGYTF.

The V call is TRBV3-1 (or the pseudogene TRBV3-2), the J call TRBJ2-6; D remains ambiguous. V dropped 5 bases and J dropped 0 bases, with 14 bases sitting between them. The CDR3 has 17 amino acids. Germline V gene sequence: CDR1 LGHDT, CDR2 YNNKEL (reference sequence). In DNA, the CDR3 is TGTGCCAGCAGCAGAACCAACATCGCCTCTGGGGCCAACGTCCTGACTTTC. Protein sequence: CASSRTNIASGANVLTF.

On this clone itself: No DNA is shown, since the ends of the CDR3 on it are uncertain; the CDR3 is the one TCRdb lists. The chain is built from TRBV28 and TRBJ1-1; the table's D call, TRBD1, has no DNA check behind it. CDR1 and CDR2 from the germline V gene are MDHEN and SYDVKM. Including both end residues, the CDR3 is 15 amino acids long. The CDR3 is CASSSSTRLNTEAFF.

The V call is TRBV5-1, the J call TRBJ2-7, with 11 bases fitting TRBD1. CDR1 and CDR2 (germline): SGHRS, YFSETQ. CDR3 length: 15 amino acids. V lost 3 bases to trimming and J lost 5 bases; unmatched junction nucleotides: 7. CDR3 in amino acids: CASSSPGQGDNEQYF. CDR3 DNA: TGCGCCAGCAGCTCTCCGGGACAGGGGGACAACGAGCAGTACTTC.

This chain connects TRBV9 to TRBJ1-2; 10 bases match TRBD1. Per the germline V gene, CDR1 is SGDLS and CDR2 is YYNGEE. The ends lost 0 bases at V and 6 bases at J; junction bases unmatched: 5. This CDR3 contains 15 residues. The CDR3 DNA follows: TGTGCCAGCAGCGTAGATGACAGGGGGCTCGATGGCTACACCTTC. Encoded protein: CASSVDDRGLDGYTF.

The gene calls are TRBV5-6 and TRBJ1-4, with 8 bases aligning to TRBD1. Germline V gene lookup returns CDR1 SGHDT and CDR2 YYEEEE. This CDR3 has 17 amino acids. Unmatched junction bases numbered 9, after V lost 0 bases and J lost 5 bases. The CDR3 bases are TGTGCCAGCAGCTTGGCGCCCTTTAGACAGGGGAATGAAAAACTGTTTTTT. As protein: CASSLAPFRQGNEKLFF.

This chain uses TRBV7-2 with TRBJ2-7; tentative D call: TRBD1 (6 bases). CDR1 and CDR2 from the germline V gene are SGHTA and FQGNSA. This CDR3 is built from 12 residues. Trimming removed 5 bases at V and 3 bases at J, with 8 bases between. The CDR3 nucleotides are TGTGCCAGCAGCAACAGGGACTACGAGCAGTACTTC. This translates into CASSNRDYEQYF.

V and J are TRBV4-2 and TRBJ1-3; 8 nucleotides line up with TRBD1. The V gene end was trimmed by 2 bases and the J gene end by 2 bases; junction bases not matched to a gene: 8. Germline V CDR1 and CDR2: LGHNA, YNFKEQ. This CDR3 has 17 amino acids. The CDR3 loop reads CASSQIQGALTGNTIYF. The CDR3, as DNA: TGTGCCAGCAGCCAAATTCAGGGGGCCTTGACTGGAAACACCATATATTTT.

The chain employs TRBV7-3 and TRBJ2-1; TRBD2 matches 7 bases. Per the germline V gene, CDR1 is SGHTA and CDR2 is FQGTGA. CDR3 length equals 18 residues. With V trimmed by 5 bases and J by 3 bases, 16 bases remained unmatched. The CDR3: CASSPDWETGGLYNEQFF. The CDR3 nucleotides are TGTGCCAGCAGCCCTGATTGGGAAACGGGGGGTCTCTACAATGAGCAGTTCTTC.

V and J are TRBV4-1 and TRBJ1-4; a possible D gene is TRBD1 (5 bases). This CDR3 has 12 residues. Germline CDR1 is MGHRA and CDR2 is YSYEKL. Trimming cost V 8 bases and J 7 bases, with 11 bases left between them. The CDR3 nucleotides are TGCGCCAGCCGGGGGGATATTGAAAAACTGTTTTTT. Translating it yields CASRGDIEKLFF.